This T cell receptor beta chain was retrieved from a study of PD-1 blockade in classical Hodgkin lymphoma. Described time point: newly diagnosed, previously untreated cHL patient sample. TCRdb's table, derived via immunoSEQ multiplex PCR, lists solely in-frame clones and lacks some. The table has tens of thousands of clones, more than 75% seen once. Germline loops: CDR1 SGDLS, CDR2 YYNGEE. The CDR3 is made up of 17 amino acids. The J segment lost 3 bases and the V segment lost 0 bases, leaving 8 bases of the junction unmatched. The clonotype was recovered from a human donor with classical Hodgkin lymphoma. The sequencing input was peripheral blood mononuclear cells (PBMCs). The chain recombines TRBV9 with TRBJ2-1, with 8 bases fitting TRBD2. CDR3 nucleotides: TGTGCCAGCAGCGTAGAAGGCGGGAGGCGAAGCTACAATGAGCAGTTCTTC. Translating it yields CASSVEGGRRSYNEQFF.